The clone carrying this T cell receptor beta chain was observed a single time. With 6 bases clipped from V and 4 bases from J, the junction kept 5 bases outside the gene matches. The CDR3 has 14 residues. The germline V gene encodes CDR1 MNHNS and CDR2 SASEGT. The primer mix had 60 Vbeta and 13 Jbeta primers. Produced via immunoSEQ multiplex PCR; TCRdb's table is partial and in-frame only. The sample lists some 130,000 clones, 79% occurring once. The record originates from a study of cytomegalovirus exposure and HLA in healthy donors. The wider study: When about 400 donors were genotyped, roughly 82% of them were found to fall in the Caucasian-associated ancestry cluster.

The clonotype comes from a man aged 18-30 years in good health and CMV-seronegative. The gene calls are TRBV6-1 and TRBJ1-5, with 8 bases aligning to TRBD1. The specimen sequenced was PBMCs. CDR3 bases: TGTGCCAGCAGCCGGACAGGGCGGAATCAGCCCCAGCATTTT. It is translated as CASSRTGRNQPQHF.